These 31 T cell receptor beta chains share one sample of origin, sequenced in a study of shared clonotypes between healthy human individuals. Positive CCR7 selection of CD45RO-negative cells yielded the naive CD8 cells, and terminally differentiated effector memory CD45RA+ cells were excluded. Clones were read by immunoSEQ multiplex PCR, and TCRdb kept only the in-frame ones, dropping some. The table has 500,000 to 700,000 clones, approximately 95% seen once. Sequenced: naive CD8+ T cells sorted from blood. All receptors come from a woman in her twenties or thirties in good health.

This sequence joins TRBV4-2 and TRBJ2-7; 10 bases are shared with TRBD2. The V gene's germline CDR1 is LGHNA and CDR2 YNFKEQ. V shed 2 bases, J shed 0 bases, and the junction held 4 bases outside the gene matches. This CDR3 has 16 residues. The DNA of the CDR3 is TGTGCCAGCAGCCAAACGGGACTAGCGAGCTCCTACGAGCAGTACTTC. This gives the protein CASSQTGLASSYEQYF.

The J gene is TRBJ2-3, the V gene TRBV7-8, with unresolved D. V lost 1 base, J lost 3 bases, and 11 bases lay in between. CDR3 length equals 15 residues. Per germline, CDR1 SGHVS and CDR2 FQNEAQ. The CDR3 is CASSLVFSLTDTQYF. In nucleotides, the CDR3 is TGTGCCAGCAGCTTAGTGTTCAGCCTGACAGATACGCAGTATTTT.

The chain couples TRBV5-6 to TRBJ2-7; 9 bases are a match to TRBD1. The V gene's germline CDR1 is SGHDT and CDR2 YYEEEE. The CDR3 is 15 amino acids. The V and J ends lost 5 bases and 4 bases, in that order; junction bases with no gene match: 10. The DNA for the CDR3 is TGTGCCAGCAGAGCCGGACAGGGGTCGTCTTACGAGCAGTACTTC. This translates into CASRAGQGSSYEQYF.

This clone was seen once. This same CDR3 is encoded by further DNA sequences in the sample. J is TRBJ2-7 and V is TRBV9; 9 nucleotides line up with TRBD2. The CDR3 totals 15 residues. Germline CDR1 and CDR2: SGDLS and YYNGEE. Trimming took 0 bases from V and 3 from J; bases not matched to a gene: 4. The CDR3, as DNA: TGTGCCAGCAGCGTAGGGGCGGGAGGGAACTACGAGCAGTACTTC. Protein: CASSVGAGGNYEQYF. Variable domain in full (rest from reference TRBV9 and TRBJ2-7): DSGVTQTPKHLITATGQRVTLRCSPRSGDLSVYWYQQSLDQGLQFLIQYYNGEERAKGNILERFSAQQFPDLHSELNLSSLELGDSALYFCASSVGAGGNYEQYFGPGTRLTVT.

The CDR3 loop is CASRPGTGYYEQYF. The CDR3 DNA reads TGTGCCAGCAGACCCGGGACAGGGTACTACGAGCAGTACTTC. V and J are TRBV27 and TRBJ2-7; 9 bases line up with TRBD1. With 6 bases clipped from V and 3 bases from J, the junction kept 6 bases outside the gene matches. This CDR3 region has 14 residues. CDR1 is MNHEY and CDR2 is SMNVEV in the germline V gene (reference sequence).

The chain employs TRBV5-1 and TRBJ2-7; 8 bases are a match to TRBD2. The CDR3 has 13 amino acids. Germline V gene data show CDR1 as SGHRS and CDR2 as YFSETQ. V trimming: 5 bases; J trimming: 2 bases; junction bases outside the gene matches: 3. In DNA, the CDR3 is TGCGCCAGCAGGACTAGCGTTACCTACGAGCAGTACTTC. Amino acids: CASRTSVTYEQYF.

This clone appeared once. This sequence joins TRBV7-2 and TRBJ1-2; D is unclear. From germline, CDR1 is SGHTA and CDR2 FQGNSA. V was shortened by 5 bases and J by 5 bases, with 15 bases between the two germline ends. This CDR3 contains 14 residues. As DNA, the CDR3 is TGTGCCAGCAGCCGCGGGCAGTCTACTTATGGCTACACCTTC. Translating gives CASSRGQSTYGYTF.

This chain joins TRBV5-6 and TRBJ1-2; D not certain. This CDR3 is 16 amino acids long. Germline V gene sequence: CDR1 SGHDT, CDR2 YYEEEE. V was trimmed by 0 bases and J by 3 bases, leaving 15 bases between them. The CDR3 DNA sequence: TGTGCCAGCAGCTTGGGAAGGGTTCAGTCCCACTATGGCTACACCTTC. Amino acid sequence: CASSLGRVQSHYGYTF.

In nucleotides, the CDR3 is TGTGCCAGCAGCTTGGAATATAACTACGAGCAGTACTTC. Protein sequence: CASSLEYNYEQYF. This sequence joins TRBV5-6 and TRBJ2-7; D remains ambiguous. V shed 0 bases and J shed 3 bases, with 7 bases lying between them. Germline CDR1 reads SGHDT; CDR2 reads YYEEEE. The CDR3 has 13 residues.

The V call is TRBV15, the J call TRBJ2-1, with 8 bases matching TRBD2. The CDR3 is 15 residues long. V lost 1 base, J lost 4 bases, and 3 bases stayed unmatched. Germline CDR1 and CDR2: LNHNV and YYDKDF (reference sequence). CDR3 sequence reads: CATSRAAGGYNEQFF. The CDR3 DNA sequence: TGTGCCACCAGCAGAGCGGCGGGGGGATACAATGAGCAGTTCTTC.

The rearrangement uses TRBV11-2 and TRBJ1-1; perhaps TRBD1 as D (6 bases). Germline loops: CDR1 SGHAT, CDR2 FQNNGV. The V and J ends lost 5 bases and 5 bases respectively, with 15 bases between them. This CDR3 is built from 14 residues. The CDR3, as DNA: TGTGCCAGCAGCGTTGGACAGAGAAGGACTGAAGCTTTCTTT. This sequence encodes CASSVGQRRTEAFF.

This chain links TRBV27 with TRBJ2-3; 7 nucleotides line up with TRBD2. Germline CDR1 reads MNHEY; CDR2 reads SMNVEV (reference sequence). The CDR3 covers 17 residues. Trimming at V came to 3 bases and at J to 1 base, leaving 10 bases not matched to a gene. Here the CDR3 DNA reads TGTGCCAGCAGTTTTTCTAGCGGAGACCTTGGCACAGATACGCAGTATTTT. Translated, it gives CASSFSSGDLGTDTQYF.

About this clone: One end of the junction fails to match germline, which may point to a read error. The chain is built from TRBV13 and TRBJ2-7; 9 nucleotides match TRBD2. The germline CDR1 and CDR2 sequences are PRHDT and FYEKMQ (reference sequence). The CDR3 is made up of 16 amino acids. In DNA form, the CDR3 reads TGTGCCAGCAGCCTACCGCGGGAGGGCTTCTCCAACGAGCAGTACTTC. Its translation is CASSLPREGFSNEQYF.

The genes are TRBV27 and TRBJ2-1; TRBD2 matches at 10 bases. CDR3 length equals 16 residues. J was trimmed by 4 bases and V by 3 bases; bases with no gene match: 6. Germline CDR1 is MNHEY and CDR2 is SMNVEV (reference sequence). The CDR3 DNA follows: TGTGCCAGCAGTTTTACAGCGGGAGGGCCATACAATGAGCAGTTCTTC. It specifies CASSFTAGGPYNEQFF.

The chain employs TRBV27 and TRBJ1-1; no definite D call. This CDR3 has 14 amino acids. Between the trimmed V and J ends, which lost 5 bases and 2 bases, there was a span of 12 bases. The germline V gene has CDR1 MNHEY and CDR2 SMNVEV (reference sequence). CDR3: CASSPPGTNTEAFF. The CDR3 region has the DNA TGTGCCAGCAGTCCTCCCGGCACCAACACTGAAGCTTTCTTT.

This chain connects TRBV30 to TRBJ2-5; D possibly uses TRBD1 or TRBD2 (5 bases each). The J call may be in error: the DNA end matches TRBJ2-7 better. Germline V gene lookup returns CDR1 GTSNPN and CDR2 SVGIG (reference sequence). The length of the CDR3 is 14 residues. CDR3 in amino acids: CAWSVYGASYEQYF. The CDR3 nucleotides are TGTGCCTGGAGTGTATACGGGGCCTCCTACGAGCAGTACTTC.

This clone was found a few times. The J gene is TRBJ1-5, the V gene TRBV27, with D possibly matching TRBD1 (5 bases). This CDR3 has 13 amino acids. From germline, CDR1 is MNHEY and CDR2 SMNVEV (reference sequence). The V end lost 8 bases, the J end lost 6 bases, and 14 bases lay between the germline ends. The CDR3 here is CASAEQGRQPQHF. Here the CDR3 DNA reads TGTGCCAGCGCGGAGCAGGGACGTCAGCCCCAGCATTTT.

V and J are TRBV29-1 and TRBJ1-1, with D possibly being TRBD1 (6 bases). Germline CDR1 is SQVTM and CDR2 is ANQGSEA. The CDR3 is 14 amino acids. V was pared by 2 bases and J by 3 bases, with 13 bases between. The CDR3 here is CSVETGRSDTEAFF. CDR3 bases: TGCAGCGTTGAAACAGGGAGGTCGGACACTGAAGCTTTCTTT.

V gene TRBV27 combines with J gene TRBJ2-7; D not resolved. This CDR3 has 15 amino acids. Germline V lookup: CDR1 MNHEY, CDR2 SMNVEV (reference sequence). With 2 bases removed from V and 2 bases from J, the gap between germline ends came to 13 bases. CDR3 DNA sequence: TGTGCCAGCAGTTTAGGATCAGCGATTACCTACGAGCAGTACTTC. Its translation is CASSLGSAITYEQYF.

The J gene is TRBJ2-7, the V gene TRBV7-9; maybe TRBD1 (6 bases). Between the trimmed V and J ends, which lost 5 bases and 0 bases, there was a span of 11 bases. CDR3 length: 14 residues. CDR1 SEHNR and CDR2 FQNEAQ come from the germline V gene (reference sequence). CDR3: CASSPRDNSYEQYF. The CDR3 region has the DNA TGTGCCAGCAGCCCCCGGGACAACTCCTACGAGCAGTACTTC.

The chain recombines TRBV7-8 with TRBJ2-6, with D unresolved. In germline, CDR1 is SGHVS, CDR2 FQNEAQ. The CDR3 is made up of 14 amino acids. V shed 3 bases and J shed 0 bases, with 3 bases lying between them. As DNA, the CDR3 is TGTGCCAGCAGCTTGGTCTCTGGGGCCAACGTCCTGACTTTC. Its protein is CASSLVSGANVLTF.

This rearrangement joins TRBV28 to TRBJ2-7; maybe TRBD2 (6 bases). Trimming stripped 7 bases from V and 0 bases from J, with 19 bases between. The CDR3 consists of 16 residues. The germline CDR1 and CDR2 sequences are MDHEN and SYDVKM. This CDR3 is CASTTLFVADSYEQYF. The CDR3 coding sequence is TGTGCCAGCACCACCCTATTTGTAGCGGACTCCTACGAGCAGTACTTC. The variable domain in full, with the rest retrieved from reference TRBV28 and TRBJ2-7, is DVKVTQSSRYLVKRTGEKVFLECVQDMDHENMFWYRQDPGLGLRLIYFSYDVKMKEKGDIPEGYSVSREKKERFSLILESASTNQTSMYLCASTTLFVADSYEQYFGPGTRLTVT.

The gene calls are TRBV20-1 and TRBJ2-3; TRBD2 matches 7 bases. After removal of 6 bases from V and 6 bases from J, the junction contained 3 bases not matched to a gene. This CDR3 is built from 11 residues. Germline CDR1 is DFQATT and CDR2 is SNEGSKA (reference sequence). CDR3 residues: CSAREGDTQYF. CDR3 nucleotides: TGCAGTGCCAGGGAGGGGGATACGCAGTATTTT.

The chain recombines TRBV7-9 with TRBJ1-1, with a weak D call TRBD1 (6 bases). This CDR3 contains 12 residues. V shed 3 bases and J shed 12 bases, with 14 bases lying between them. Germline loops: CDR1 SEHNR, CDR2 FQNEAQ (reference sequence). The CDR3 DNA reads as TGTGCCAGCAGCTTCGGGGGCGCGGAACCTTTCTTT. This sequence encodes CASSFGGAEPFF.

The rearrangement links TRBV29-1 to TRBJ2-1; D may be TRBD2 (6 bases). V lost 0 bases to trimming and J lost 13 bases, with 13 bases between them. The CDR3 is 12 amino acids. CDR1 and CDR2 (germline): SQVTM, ANQGSEA. The CDR3 DNA follows: TGCAGCGTTGAAGATTCCGGGAGAGGTCAGTTCTTC. It specifies CSVEDSGRGQFF.

V usage is TRBV5-6 and J usage is TRBJ1-1; D call uncertain. CDR1 SGHDT and CDR2 YYEEEE come from the germline V gene. The CDR3 is 14 amino acids. V was clipped by 2 bases and J by 1 base, with 9 bases between them. The CDR3 reads CASSLGFGNTEAFF. The DNA of the CDR3 is TGTGCCAGCAGCTTAGGGTTTGGGAACACTGAAGCTTTCTTT.

V and J are TRBV19 and TRBJ2-7; tentatively, D is TRBD1 (6 bases). This CDR3 region has 17 residues. The V and J ends lost 6 bases and 2 bases respectively, with 23 bases between them. The germline CDR1 and CDR2 sequences are LNHDA and SQIVND (reference sequence). CDR3 bases: TGTGCCAGTAGCTCGCGGCCACACAGGACAGCAACCTACGAGCAGTACTTC. Translated: CASSSRPHRTATYEQYF.

Only one count was recorded for this clone. V and J are TRBV28 and TRBJ1-2, with D hard to call. Germline CDR1 and CDR2: MDHEN and SYDVKM. The CDR3 covers 19 residues. Trimming stripped 5 bases from V and 3 bases from J, with 28 bases between. The CDR3 spells CASSPAVRGHPPRDYGYTF. Here the CDR3 DNA reads TGTGCCAGCAGTCCGGCGGTCCGGGGTCACCCCCCTAGAGACTATGGCTACACCTTC.

This clone was seen once. The chain employs TRBV5-1 and TRBJ2-5; 7 bases fit TRBD1. This CDR3 region has 12 residues. V trimming: 7 bases; J trimming: 1 base; junction bases outside the gene matches: 1. Germline lookup yields CDR1 SGHRS and CDR2 YFSETQ. The CDR3: CASGDSQETQYF. In nucleotides, the CDR3 is TGCGCCAGCGGGGACAGCCAAGAGACCCAGTACTTC.

This rearrangement joins TRBV10-3 to TRBJ1-4, with D perhaps TRBD1 (5 bases). Between the trimmed V and J ends, which lost 10 bases and 5 bases, there was a span of 14 bases. Germline V gene lookup returns CDR1 ENHRY and CDR2 SYGVKD. The length of the CDR3 is 13 residues. DNA for the CDR3: TGTGCCACGAGGGGTGCCGGGAATGAAAAACTGTTTTTT. It specifies CATRGAGNEKLFF.

The chain combines TRBV6-5 with TRBJ2-1; 7 bases are a match to TRBD2. The CDR3 spans 15 residues. Germline trimming cut 6 bases from V and 1 base from J; bases unmatched to any gene: 6. Germline assignment: CDR1 MNHEY and CDR2 SVGAGI. This CDR3 reads CASRPSGKSYNEQFF. The CDR3 DNA is TGTGCCAGCAGACCAAGCGGGAAGTCCTACAATGAGCAGTTCTTC.